This T cell receptor (beta chain) was recovered during a study of blood T cell repertoires in COVID-19. This clone was found a few times. The protocol was immunoSEQ multiplex PCR, while the TCRdb copy is restricted to in-frame clones and leaves out a portion. In the table there are roughly 100,000 clones, approximately 92% of which are singletons. This clonotype originated in a man aged 18 to 29 with acute or convalescent COVID-19. Sequencing was done on a sample of peripheral blood.

The CDR3 DNA follows: TGTGCCAGCAGCTGGCGGCTACTAGCGGGCGGGTTCGAGACCCAGTACTTC. Its translation: CASSWRLLAGGFETQYF. The chain employs TRBV5-6 and TRBJ2-5, with 9 bases matching TRBD2. The junction had 14 bases not matched to a gene; V was cut back by 3 bases and J by 5 bases. CDR1 is SGHDT, CDR2 YYEEEE, per germline. This CDR3 contains 17 residues. The full variable domain, with the rest looked up from reference TRBV5-6 and TRBJ2-5, is DAGVTQSPTHLIKTRGQQVTLRCSPKSGHDTVSWYQQALGQGPQFIFQYYEEEERQRGNFPDRFSGHQFPNYSSELNVNALLLGDSALYLCASSWRLLAGGFETQYFGPGTRLLVL.